These 12 T cell receptor beta chains were sequenced from one sample in a study of regulatory T cells in long-lasting Graves disease. The time point: newly diagnosed GD, antithyroid drugs for less than 3 months. PBMC RNA was the source of the TCR library. According to the study, TCR beta libraries were built with iRepertoire HTBI primers and CDR3-region Arm-PCR. TCRdb reprocessed the multiplex PCR reads via MiXCR and lists one record per CDR3 protein. The data contain around 400,000 distinct CDR3 sequences, around 11% of them singletons. The same data also went into a second study, on T cells in Graves' hyperthyroidism and ophthalmopathy.

Sequenced material: peripheral blood mononuclear cells (PBMCs), taken at new diagnosis, from a patient treated with antithyroid drugs. Source of these receptors: a young woman with Graves disease.

Turning to this clonotype: One base away lies a much larger clone, so this may be a sequencing read error. J is TRBJ2-1 and V is TRBV30; TRBD1 is a possible D gene (6 bases). Germline assignment: CDR1 GTSNPN and CDR2 SVGIG (reference sequence). The CDR3 runs 14 residues. Trimming removed 2 bases from V and 4 bases from J, with 12 bases in between. CDR3 residues: CAWSTGSSYNEQFF. In nucleotides, the CDR3 is TGTGCCTGGAGTACAGGGAGCTCTTACAATGAGCAGTTCTTC.

This clonotype was observed a few times. J is TRBJ2-1 and V is TRBV6-2 or TRBV6-3; 8 bases align to TRBD2. The CDR3 is 16 residues long. Per germline, CDR1 MNHEY and CDR2 SVGEGT. V shed 2 bases, J shed 6 bases, and the junction held 9 bases outside the gene matches. The CDR3 spells CASSYRGGLRGNEQFF. The CDR3 region has the DNA TGTGCCAGCAGTTACCGCGGGGGGCTAAGGGGCAATGAGCAGTTCTTC.

The V gene is TRBV4-3, the J gene TRBJ2-1, with D possibly being TRBD2 (5 bases). This CDR3 is built from 16 residues. Trimming pared 2 bases from V and 0 bases from J, leaving 11 bases between. Germline assignment: CDR1 LGHNA and CDR2 YSLEER. CDR3 protein: CASSQMTGSSYNEQFF. CDR3 DNA: TGCGCCAGCAGCCAAATGACGGGGAGCTCCTACAATGAGCAGTTCTTC.

This clonotype was seen at least ten times. This chain links TRBV28 with TRBJ2-1, with 13 nucleotides matching TRBD2. With 5 bases clipped from V and 8 bases from J, the junction kept 18 bases outside the gene matches. CDR1 MDHEN and CDR2 SYDVKM come from the germline V gene. This CDR3 is built from 19 residues. The CDR3 nucleotides are TGTGCCAGCAGTCCCCCCCCTAGACTAGCGGGAGGAGACAACGATGAGCAGTTCTTC. Translation: CASSPPPRLAGGDNDEQFF.

This clonotype was recorded many times. V and J are TRBV5-5 and TRBJ1-2, with 10 bases that match TRBD1. V lost 0 bases to trimming and J lost 6 bases; unmatched junction nucleotides: 8. Germline CDR1 reads SGHKS; CDR2 reads YYEKEE (reference sequence). The CDR3 extends over 16 amino acids. The chain's CDR3 is CASSLETLTGGDGYTF. CDR3 bases: TGTGCCAGCAGCTTGGAGACTCTGACAGGGGGCGATGGCTACACCTTC.

In this sample, this clonotype turned up many times. The chain carries TRBV20-1 and TRBJ2-2; D is unresolved. V lost 5 bases to trimming and J lost 5 bases, with 15 bases between them. This CDR3 spans 14 amino acids. Per the germline V gene, CDR1 is DFQATT and CDR2 is SNEGSKA (reference sequence). CDR3 sequence reads: CSAPRGRKTGELFF. In DNA form, the CDR3 reads TGCAGTGCTCCAAGAGGACGGAAAACCGGGGAGCTGTTTTTT.

This clonotype was seen a handful of times. The chain couples TRBV6-1 to TRBJ1-4; D possibly corresponds to TRBD1 (6 bases). CDR3 length equals 14 residues. Trimming took 5 bases from V and 3 from J, leaving 10 bases between them. Germline CDR1 and CDR2: MNHNS and SASEGT. The CDR3 region has the DNA TGTGCCAGCAGTCTCAGGGGACCTAATGAAAAACTGTTTTTT. It yields the protein CASSLRGPNEKLFF.

This clonotype was counted only a few times. This chain links TRBV27 with TRBJ2-7; 8 nucleotides align to TRBD2. The CDR3 loop spans 17 amino acids. The V gene's germline CDR1 is MNHEY and CDR2 SMNVEV (reference sequence). V dropped 4 bases and J dropped 2; count of bases not matched to a gene: 13. CDR3 region: CASSYFSGTRVTYEQYF. The CDR3, as DNA: TGTGCCAGCAGTTACTTCTCGGGGACTAGGGTAACCTACGAGCAGTACTTC.

This clonotype has at least ten counts. The chain couples TRBV7-2 to TRBJ1-6; 8 nucleotides align to TRBD1. This CDR3 spans 15 amino acids. Losses at the gene ends were 5 bases for V and 9 bases for J; bases not matched to a gene: 9. The V gene's germline CDR1 is SGHTA and CDR2 FQGNSA. The CDR3 is CASSPHSQGASPLHF. The DNA of the CDR3 is TGTGCCAGCAGCCCCCATTCCCAGGGGGCTTCACCCCTCCACTTT.

The table lists this clonotype with a few counts. The chain joins TRBV9 to TRBJ1-3; D uncertain. V was cut by 6 bases and J by 1 base, with 5 bases left in between. CDR3 length: 12 residues. Germline lookup yields CDR1 SGDLS and CDR2 YYNGEE. Here the CDR3 DNA reads TGTGCCAGCAAAAAGTCTGGAAACACCATATATTTT. As protein: CASKKSGNTIYF.

This clonotype was seen repeatedly, ten times or more. The chain is built from TRBV7-9 and TRBJ2-2; D possibly corresponds to TRBD2 (5 bases). The germline gives CDR1 SEHNR, CDR2 FQNEAQ (reference sequence). Trimming stripped 5 bases from V and 4 bases from J, with 14 bases between. CDR3 length: 15 amino acids. The CDR3 reads CASSPSRVGTGELFF. CDR3 nucleotides: TGTGCCAGCAGCCCCTCGAGGGTCGGCACCGGGGAGCTGTTTTTT.

This clonotype was detected many times. The chain recombines TRBV28 with TRBJ2-1; 8 nucleotides match TRBD1. From germline, CDR1 is MDHEN and CDR2 SYDVKM. The J segment lost 7 bases and the V segment lost 4 bases, leaving 15 bases of the junction unmatched. The CDR3 runs 17 residues. CDR3 amino acids: CASSYHYVRQGINEQFF. The CDR3 DNA follows: TGTGCCAGCAGTTACCACTACGTCAGACAGGGGATTAATGAGCAGTTCTTC.